The 26 T cell receptor beta chains below come from one sample, sequenced in a study of T cell repertoires in cytomegalovirus infection. TCRdb fed the reads into MiXCR, producing one record per CDR3 protein. The sample includes approximately 81,000 distinct CDR3 sequences, roughly a quarter of them seen just once. Antigens for these TCRs are unknown. The sample was CD8+ T cells from cultured PBMCs, taken from culture after CMV antigen stimulation. These TCRs come from a human donor in good health (CMV status not recorded). Some clones in this sample may be carry-over from other donors' samples.

This clonotype was seen many times. The V and J genes are TRBV27 and TRBJ1-1, with a tentative D call TRBD1 (5 bases). The CDR3 consists of 15 residues. Germline lookup yields CDR1 MNHEY and CDR2 SMNVEV (reference sequence). Trimming cost V 5 bases and J 3 bases, with 16 bases left between them. CDR3 protein: CASSDRGARHTEAFF. The CDR3 DNA follows: TGTGCCAGCAGTGATCGAGGGGCCCGCCACACTGAAGCTTTCTTT.

This clonotype was found a few times. The chain is built from TRBV19 and TRBJ1-2; D is possibly TRBD1 (5 bases). Trimming left V 4 bases short and J 8 bases short, with 17 bases between. Germline CDR1 reads LNHDA; CDR2 reads SQIVND (reference sequence). The CDR3 loop spans 14 amino acids. CDR3: CASSTQTGTGGYTF. The CDR3 DNA reads TGTGCCAGTAGTACTCAGACCGGGACGGGCGGCTACACCTTC.

This rearrangement joins TRBV6-2 or TRBV6-3 to TRBJ1-1; D is uncertain. The V end lost 2 bases, the J end lost 7 bases, and 20 bases lay between the germline ends. The CDR3 has 16 amino acids. Germline-derived CDR1 and CDR2 are MNHEY and SVGEGT. CDR3 sequence: CASSYQSNERPFEAFF. The CDR3 DNA is TGTGCCAGCAGTTACCAATCCAACGAACGCCCCTTTGAAGCTTTCTTT.

This clonotype was recorded once. The chain joins TRBV12-3 or TRBV12-4 to TRBJ1-2; D remains ambiguous. This CDR3 has 14 residues. Trimming cost V 3 bases and J 2 bases, with 10 bases left between them. CDR3 sequence reads: CASSLKPKNYGYTF. The DNA for the CDR3 is TGTGCCAGCAGTTTGAAACCCAAAAACTATGGCTACACCTTC.

This clonotype appeared many times. The rearrangement joins TRBV5-4 to TRBJ2-7, with a tentative D call TRBD2 (5 bases). This CDR3 contains 14 residues. Trimming shortened V by 4 bases and J by 2 bases, and 13 bases separated the two germline ends. Germline CDR1 SGHNT, CDR2 YYREEE (reference sequence). The CDR3 loop reads CASSHSTIAYEQYF. The DNA of the CDR3 is TGTGCCAGCAGCCATTCGACTATAGCCTACGAGCAGTACTTC.

The chain combines TRBV27 with TRBJ2-7; D not resolved. V was clipped by 5 bases and J by 6 bases, with 14 bases between them. Per germline, CDR1 MNHEY and CDR2 SMNVEV (reference sequence). The CDR3 sequence is 13 residues long. The CDR3 DNA reads as TGTGCCAGCAGTCCCACGATAGTGAGCGAGCAGTACTTC. Translating it yields CASSPTIVSEQYF.

The table lists this clonotype with a few counts. The chain carries TRBV11-2 and TRBJ2-6; 9 nucleotides align to TRBD2. Losses at the gene ends were 5 bases for V and 0 bases for J; bases not matched to a gene: 14. Germline V gene data show CDR1 as SGHAT and CDR2 as FQNNGV. The CDR3 loop spans 20 amino acids. CDR3 sequence: CASSPNLRLADHSGANVLTF. The CDR3 DNA follows: TGTGCCAGCAGCCCCAACCTTCGACTAGCGGACCACTCTGGGGCCAACGTCCTGACTTTC.

The gene calls are TRBV12-3 or TRBV12-4 and TRBJ2-7; 7 bases line up with TRBD2. Trimming removed 8 bases from V and 3 bases from J; junction bases left unmatched: 10. The CDR3 spans 14 residues. As DNA, the CDR3 is TGTGCCAGCGCAAGGGGCGGGGGAAACTACGAGCAGTACTTC. Translation: CASARGGGNYEQYF.

This chain uses TRBV6-7 with TRBJ1-1; D is uncertain. TRBV6-7 is designated an ORF whose function remains uncertain. V was trimmed by 5 bases and J by 1 base, leaving 14 bases between them. The CDR3 consists of 15 residues. Here the CDR3 reads CASSHGQPPNTEAFF. The CDR3 nucleotides read TGTGCCAGCAGTCACGGCCAGCCCCCGAACACTGAAGCTTTCTTT.

The chain links TRBV4-1 to TRBJ2-7; no reliable D call. The CDR3 has 13 residues. V was pared by 1 base and J by 4 bases, with 8 bases between. CDR1 and CDR2 from the germline V gene are MGHRA and YSYEKL. The CDR3 reads CASSQGTLYEQYF. As DNA, the CDR3 is TGCGCCAGCAGCCAAGGCACACTATACGAGCAGTACTTC.

This clonotype was seen more than once but under ten times. The chain combines TRBV13 with TRBJ2-7; perhaps TRBD1 as D (5 bases). The germline CDR1 and CDR2 sequences are PRHDT and FYEKMQ (reference sequence). The CDR3 consists of 14 residues. V was clipped by 0 bases and J by 5 bases, with 11 bases between them. DNA of the CDR3: TGTGCCAGCAGCTTAGGAGGGGTCCGGGACGAGCAGTACTTC. Protein sequence: CASSLGGVRDEQYF.

This clonotype has just a few counts. The rearrangement uses TRBV20-1 and TRBJ1-6; 9 bases are shared with TRBD1. Looked up from germline, CDR1 is DFQATT and CDR2 is SNEGSKA (reference sequence). The CDR3 is 15 amino acids. V was clipped by 6 bases and J by 7 bases; unmatched bases: 10. CDR3 amino acids: CSAPWDRAPNSPLHF. As DNA, the CDR3 is TGCAGTGCCCCCTGGGACAGGGCTCCGAATTCACCCCTCCACTTT.

The chain uses TRBV4-1 and TRBJ2-1; no clear D. V dropped 0 bases and J dropped 8 bases, with 8 bases sitting between them. The CDR3 covers 13 residues. The germline V gene encodes CDR1 MGHRA and CDR2 YSYEKL. CDR3 DNA: TGCGCCAGCAGCCAAGATCCCGGGTATGAGCAGTTCTTC. Translation: CASSQDPGYEQFF.

The V gene is TRBV6-1, the J gene TRBJ2-5; no reliable D call. The CDR3 spans 15 residues. Trimming took off 6 bases at V and 2 bases at J, with 16 bases between the two ends. Germline values: CDR1 MNHNS, CDR2 SASEGT. CDR3 nucleotide sequence: TGTGCCAGCAGGCGCTTTGACGGATATCAAGAGACCCAGTACTTC. It encodes CASRRFDGYQETQYF.

The CDR3, as DNA: TGTGCCAGCAGCCGGGGACTAGCAGAGACCCAGTACTTC. Translating gives CASSRGLAETQYF. The chain links TRBV14 to TRBJ2-5, with 9 bases matching TRBD2. After removal of 4 bases from V and 4 bases from J, the junction contained 1 base not matched to a gene. This CDR3 is 13 amino acids long. CDR1 and CDR2 (germline): SGHDN, FVKESK.

This sequence joins TRBV6-6 and TRBJ1-2; D is ambiguous. CDR1 and CDR2 from the germline V gene are MNHNY and SVGAGI (reference sequence). The CDR3 totals 11 residues. Trimming stripped 2 bases from V and 8 bases from J, with 6 bases between. CDR3 protein: CASSYQRGYTF. CDR3 DNA sequence: TGTGCCAGCAGTTACCAAAGAGGCTACACCTTC.

The rearrangement uses TRBV19 and TRBJ1-5; D is unclear. Germline CDR1 reads LNHDA; CDR2 reads SQIVND (reference sequence). V shed 3 bases and J shed 3 bases, with 15 bases lying between them. There are 16 residues in the CDR3. The CDR3: CASSIILDGFNQPQHF. DNA of the CDR3: TGTGCCAGTAGTATCATCCTGGACGGTTTCAATCAGCCCCAGCATTTT.

The genes are TRBV5-4 and TRBJ2-1; D perhaps matches TRBD2 (6 bases). CDR1 is SGHNT and CDR2 is YYREEE in the germline V gene (reference sequence). The V gene lost 0 bases and the J gene lost 6 bases, with 13 bases spanning the gap. CDR3 length: 15 amino acids. CDR3 sequence reads: CASSLGTIGVNEQFF. CDR3 coding DNA: TGTGCCAGCAGCTTGGGGACTATCGGGGTCAATGAGCAGTTCTTC.

The chain combines TRBV29-1 with TRBJ2-7; D is ambiguous. CDR1 SQVTM and CDR2 ANQGSEA come from the germline V gene. There are 12 residues in the CDR3. V was cut by 6 bases and J by 2 bases, with 11 bases left in between. The CDR3 coding sequence is TGCAGCGTCTTTACGGATGCCTACGAGCAGTACTTC. Amino acid sequence: CSVFTDAYEQYF.

About this clonotype: This may stem from a read error, because a much larger clone lies one nucleotide away. Here the CDR3 DNA reads TGTGCCAGCTCAGGGTCTAGCCAGTCCCAGCATTTT. Translated, it gives CASSGSSQSQHF. The chain is built from TRBV12-3 or TRBV12-4 and TRBJ1-5; D may be TRBD1 (5 bases). The CDR3 loop spans 12 amino acids. Trimming pared 8 bases from V and 11 bases from J, leaving 16 bases between.

This clonotype was counted a few times. The chain carries TRBV28 and TRBJ1-1; D unresolved. This CDR3 contains 14 residues. Between the trimmed V and J ends, which lost 7 bases and 3 bases, there was a span of 15 bases. Germline V gene data show CDR1 as MDHEN and CDR2 as SYDVKM. CDR3 in DNA: TGTGCCAGCAAGCTTTTGTTGGGATACACTGAAGCTTTCTTT. Residues: CASKLLLGYTEAFF.

The chain uses TRBV20-1 and TRBJ1-2; 8 bases match TRBD1. The germline V gene has CDR1 DFQATT and CDR2 SNEGSKA (reference sequence). CDR3 length equals 14 residues. V shed 5 bases and J 3 bases; nucleotides not matched to a gene: 8. The CDR3 region is CSAPMDRVDYGYTF. Here the CDR3 DNA reads TGCAGTGCTCCAATGGACAGGGTGGACTATGGCTACACCTTC.

At least ten counts were recorded for this clonotype. This sequence joins TRBV29-1 and TRBJ2-7; TRBD1 or TRBD2 may be the D gene (7 bases each). The germline V and J ends were trimmed by 0 bases and 5 bases, with 17 bases remaining between them. The CDR3 covers 15 residues. Germline CDR1 is SQVTM and CDR2 is ANQGSEA. The CDR3 coding sequence is TGCAGCGTTGAAGATGGGGGAGGGGGCGGGAACGAGCAGTACTTC. Encoded protein: CSVEDGGGGGNEQYF.

This clonotype was seen ten or more times. The chain has TRBV12-3 or TRBV12-4 and TRBJ2-1; 9 bases match TRBD2. The CDR3 extends over 16 amino acids. J lost 2 bases, V lost 3 bases, and 5 bases had no gene match. The CDR3 bases are TGTGCCAGCAGTTTCTTTGCGGGGGGGCCCTACAATGAGCAGTTCTTC. Amino acids: CASSFFAGGPYNEQFF.

The CDR3 spells CASSWGANYGYTF. CDR3 sequence (DNA): TGTGCCAGCAGTTGGGGGGCCAACTATGGCTACACCTTC. The chain carries TRBV27 and TRBJ1-2, with a possible D match to TRBD1 (6 bases). CDR3 length: 13 residues. The germline CDR1 and CDR2 sequences are MNHEY and SMNVEV (reference sequence). The V end was cut by 4 bases, the J end by 2 bases, with 8 bases between.

V and J are TRBV20-1 and TRBJ2-1; tentatively, D is TRBD1 or TRBD2 (5 bases each). The CDR3 sequence is 15 residues long. V was pared by 0 bases and J by 3 bases, with 12 bases between. Germline CDR1 DFQATT, CDR2 SNEGSKA (reference sequence). The CDR3 reads CSARDWWGNYNEQFF. Here the CDR3 DNA reads TGCAGTGCTAGAGATTGGTGGGGGAACTACAATGAGCAGTTCTTC.